Included here is one T cell receptor beta chain sequence, with context. This sample was taken from a study of OX40 agonist ivuxolimab in advanced cancers. Assay used: immunoSEQ multiplex PCR; TCRdb lists only in-frame clones, some missing. The data contain 100,000 to 150,000 clones, around 93% of them seen just once; the ten biggest clones take up under 0.95%. If patients had autoimmune disease history or systemic immunosuppression, they were excluded. The length of the CDR3 is 14 residues. Trimming left V 1 base short and J 1 base short, with 7 bases between. Germline-derived CDR1 and CDR2 are MGHDK and SYGVNS.

The starting material was CD4+ or CD8+ T cells sorted from blood, obtained in a trial of the OX40 agonist ivuxolimab. This sequence was found in an adult with an advanced solid tumor such as melanoma, head and neck, liver or kidney cancer. The J gene is TRBJ2-5, the V gene TRBV25-1; no reliable D call. In DNA form, the CDR3 reads TGTGCCAGCAGTGAATTCCCAGGCCAAGAGACCCAGTACTTC. Its protein is CASSEFPGQETQYF.